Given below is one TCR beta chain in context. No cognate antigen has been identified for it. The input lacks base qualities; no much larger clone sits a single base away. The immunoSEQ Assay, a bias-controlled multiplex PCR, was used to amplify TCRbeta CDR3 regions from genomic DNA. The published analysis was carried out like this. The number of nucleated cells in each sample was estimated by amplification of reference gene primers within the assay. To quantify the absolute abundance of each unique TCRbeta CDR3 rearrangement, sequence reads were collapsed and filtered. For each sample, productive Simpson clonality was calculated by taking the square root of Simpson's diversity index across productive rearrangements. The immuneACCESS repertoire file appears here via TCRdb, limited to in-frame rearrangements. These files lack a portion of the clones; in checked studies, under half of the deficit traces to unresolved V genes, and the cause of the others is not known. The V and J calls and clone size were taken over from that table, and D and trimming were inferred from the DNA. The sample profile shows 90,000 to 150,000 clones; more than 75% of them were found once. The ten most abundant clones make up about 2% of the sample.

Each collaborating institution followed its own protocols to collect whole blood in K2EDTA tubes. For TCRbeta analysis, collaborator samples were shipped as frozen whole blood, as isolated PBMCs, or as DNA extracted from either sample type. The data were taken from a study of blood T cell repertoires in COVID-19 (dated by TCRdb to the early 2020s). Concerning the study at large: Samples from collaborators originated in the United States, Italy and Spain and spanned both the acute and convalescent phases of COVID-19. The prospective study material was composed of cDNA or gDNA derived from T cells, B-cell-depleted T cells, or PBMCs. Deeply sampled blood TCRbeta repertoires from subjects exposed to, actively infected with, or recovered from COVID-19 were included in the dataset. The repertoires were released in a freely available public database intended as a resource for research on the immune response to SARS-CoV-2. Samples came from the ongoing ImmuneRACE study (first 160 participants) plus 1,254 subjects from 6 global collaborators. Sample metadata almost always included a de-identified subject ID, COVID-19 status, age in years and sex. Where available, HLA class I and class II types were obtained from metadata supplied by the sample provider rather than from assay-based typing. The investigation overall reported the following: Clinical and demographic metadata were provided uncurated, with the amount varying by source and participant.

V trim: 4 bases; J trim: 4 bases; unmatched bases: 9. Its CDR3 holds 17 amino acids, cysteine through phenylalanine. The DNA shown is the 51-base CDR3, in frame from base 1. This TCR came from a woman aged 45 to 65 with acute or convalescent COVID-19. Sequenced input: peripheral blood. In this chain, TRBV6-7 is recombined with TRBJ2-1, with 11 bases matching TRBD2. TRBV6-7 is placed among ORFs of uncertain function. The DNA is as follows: TGTGCCAGCAGTTGCCCATCGGGACTAGCGGAGTACAATGAGCAGTTCTTC. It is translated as CASSCPSGLAEYNEQFF.